These 10 T cell receptor beta chains came from one sample sequenced in a study of T cell responses to AZD1222 COVID-19 vaccine. The assay was immunoSEQ multiplex PCR, and TCRdb's table has in-frame clones only and misses some. The top ten clones hold approximately 3.5% of a sample with over 130,000 clones, 85% to 90% of them seen once. The source was peripheral blood, collected on day 0 of AZD1222 vaccination. All receptors derive from an adult in good health.

This clone has a single count. The rearrangement joins TRBV7-9 to TRBJ2-3; D uncertain. V gave up 2 bases and J gave up 0 bases, with 6 bases separating them. Germline loops: CDR1 SEHNR, CDR2 FQNEAQ (reference sequence). This CDR3 comprises 14 residues. CDR3 residues: CASSLSFSTDTQYF. CDR3 bases: TGTGCCAGCAGCTTAAGTTTTAGCACAGATACGCAGTATTTT.

This clone was detected only once. The same CDR3 is also encoded by other DNA sequences in this sample. The chain uses TRBV9 and TRBJ2-3; perhaps TRBD2 as D (6 bases). V lost 2 bases, J lost 6 bases, and 7 bases lay in between. The CDR3 totals 12 residues. Germline loops: CDR1 SGDLS, CDR2 YYNGEE. CDR3 in DNA: TGTGCCAGCAGCGTGGAGGGGGATACGCAGTATTTT. Encoded protein: CASSVEGDTQYF.

The chain uses TRBV27 and TRBJ1-2, with 8 nucleotides matching TRBD1. The CDR3 is 15 residues long. Per germline, CDR1 MNHEY and CDR2 SMNVEV (reference sequence). V gave up 5 bases and J gave up 6 bases; unmatched junction bases: 11. The CDR3 spells CASSPGTGQGNGYTF. For the CDR3, the DNA is TGTGCCAGCAGTCCAGGGACAGGCCAAGGGAATGGCTACACCTTC.

The V and J genes are TRBV14 and TRBJ1-2; no clear D gene. V was shortened by 2 bases and J by 4 bases, with 8 bases between the two germline ends. Germline-derived CDR1 and CDR2 are SGHDN and FVKESK. There are 13 residues in the CDR3. In nucleotides, the CDR3 is TGTGCCAGCAGCCAAACCATCAGCTATGGCTACACCTTC. It codes for CASSQTISYGYTF.

The chain couples TRBV19 to TRBJ1-5; TRBD1 is a possible D gene (5 bases). Per the germline V gene, CDR1 is LNHDA and CDR2 is SQIVND (reference sequence). Trimming left V 3 bases short and J 3 bases short, with 18 bases between. The CDR3 has 17 residues. The CDR3 protein is CASSINWSRVTNQPQHF. The CDR3 region has the DNA TGTGCCAGTAGTATTAATTGGAGCAGGGTGACCAATCAGCCCCAGCATTTT. Full variable domain (rest looked up from reference TRBV19 and TRBJ1-5): DGGITQSPKYLFRKEGQNVTLSCEQNLNHDAMYWYRQDPGQGLRLIYYSQIVNDFQKGDIAEGYSVSREKKESFPLTVTSAQKNPTAFYLCASSINWSRVTNQPQHFGDGTRLSIL.

The V call is TRBV6-1, the J call TRBJ1-6; maybe TRBD1 (5 bases). V lost 1 base and J 9 bases, leaving 10 bases between the germline ends. This CDR3 contains 14 residues. Germline V CDR1 and CDR2: MNHNS, SASEGT. CDR3 nucleotide sequence: TGTGCCAGCAGTGAAGGGGGCGTTCGTTCACCCCTCCACTTT. This gives the protein CASSEGGVRSPLHF.

This chain joins TRBV6-6 and TRBJ2-1; the D gene is possibly TRBD2 (6 bases). Germline CDR1 and CDR2: MNHNY and SVGAGI (reference sequence). The CDR3 is 14 residues long. The V end was cut by 7 bases, the J end by 9 bases, with 19 bases between. The CDR3 nucleotides are TGTGCCAGCATTAACCCGGGGGTGAGTAGTGAGCAGTTCTTC. Encoded protein: CASINPGVSSEQFF.

DNA for the CDR3: TGTGCCAGCCAGACGGGGGGTAGCAGCGAGCAGTACTTC. Protein product: CASQTGGSSEQYF. The chain links TRBV13 to TRBJ2-7; 7 nucleotides match TRBD2. V gave up 8 bases and J gave up 6 bases; unmatched junction bases: 10. Germline values: CDR1 PRHDT, CDR2 FYEKMQ (reference sequence). This CDR3 has 13 amino acids.

V usage is TRBV19 and J usage is TRBJ2-2, with 9 bases that match TRBD2. Germline assignment: CDR1 LNHDA and CDR2 SQIVND (reference sequence). CDR3 length equals 18 residues. Unmatched junction bases numbered 14, after V lost 5 bases and J lost 4 bases. CDR3 coding DNA: TGTGCCAGTAGTCTTCTACCGGGACTAGCCGGTGGCACCGGGGAGCTGTTTTTT. Residues: CASSLLPGLAGGTGELFF.

The gene calls are TRBV27 and TRBJ2-1; D call uncertain. The V end was cut by 5 bases, the J end by 10 bases, with 12 bases between. The CDR3 is 12 amino acids. Germline values: CDR1 MNHEY, CDR2 SMNVEV (reference sequence). CDR3 protein: CASSPDRREQFF. The CDR3 nucleotides are TGTGCCAGCAGTCCTGATCGGCGAGAGCAGTTCTTC.